The present TCR beta chain was sequenced within a study of T cell responses to AZD1222 COVID-19 vaccine. Sequenced by immunoSEQ multiplex PCR; TCRdb stores in-frame clones only, minus some. The sample has around 190,000 clones, around 92% seen once. Sample: peripheral blood, taken on day 0 of AZD1222 vaccination. This receptor was obtained from an adult in good health.

DNA of the CDR3: TGTGCCAGACCCGGGACAGGGGGAGATACGCAGTATTTT. Protein product: CARPGTGGDTQYF. The chain has TRBV21-1 and TRBJ2-3; TRBD1, the D gene given by the table, was not confirmed from the DNA. TRBV21-1 is marked as a pseudogene. This CDR3 region has 13 residues.